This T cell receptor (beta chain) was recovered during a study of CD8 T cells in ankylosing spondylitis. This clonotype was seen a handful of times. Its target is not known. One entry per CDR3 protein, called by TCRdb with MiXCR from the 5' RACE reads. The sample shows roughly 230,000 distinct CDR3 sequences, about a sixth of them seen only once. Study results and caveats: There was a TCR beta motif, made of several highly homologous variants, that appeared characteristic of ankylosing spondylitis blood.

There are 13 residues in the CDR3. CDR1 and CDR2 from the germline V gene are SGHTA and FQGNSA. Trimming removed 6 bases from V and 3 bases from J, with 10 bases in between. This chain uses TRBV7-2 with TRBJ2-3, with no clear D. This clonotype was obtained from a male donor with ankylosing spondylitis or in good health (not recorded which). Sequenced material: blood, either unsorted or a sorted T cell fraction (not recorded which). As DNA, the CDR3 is TGTGCCAGCAGAAGAACTGGGACAGATACGCAGTATTTT. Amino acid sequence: CASRRTGTDTQYF. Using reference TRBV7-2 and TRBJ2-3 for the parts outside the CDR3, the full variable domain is GAGVSQSPSNKVTEKGKDVELRCDPISGHTALYWYRQSLGQGLEFLIYFQGNSAPDKSGLPSDRFSAERTGGSVSTLTIQRTQQEDSAVYLCASRRTGTDTQYFGPGTRLTVL.